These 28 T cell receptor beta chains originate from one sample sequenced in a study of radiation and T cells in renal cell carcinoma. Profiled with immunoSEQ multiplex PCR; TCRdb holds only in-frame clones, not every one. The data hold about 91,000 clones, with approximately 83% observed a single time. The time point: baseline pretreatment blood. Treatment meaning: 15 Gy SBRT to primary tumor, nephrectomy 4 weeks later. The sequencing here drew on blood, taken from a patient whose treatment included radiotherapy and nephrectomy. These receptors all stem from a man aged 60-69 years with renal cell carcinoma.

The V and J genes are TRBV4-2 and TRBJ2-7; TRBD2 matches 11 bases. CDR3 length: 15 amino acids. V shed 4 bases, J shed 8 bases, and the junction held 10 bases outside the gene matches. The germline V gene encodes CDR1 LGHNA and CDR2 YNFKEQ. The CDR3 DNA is TGTGCCAGCAGCCTCCGACTAGCGGGGCGAATAAAGCAGTACTTC. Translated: CASSLRLAGRIKQYF.

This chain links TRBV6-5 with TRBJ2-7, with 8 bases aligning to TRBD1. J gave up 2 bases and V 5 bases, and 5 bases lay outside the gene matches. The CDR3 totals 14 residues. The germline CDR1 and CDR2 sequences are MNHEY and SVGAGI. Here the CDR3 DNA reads TGTGCCAGCAGTAGGACAGGGTTAACCTACGAGCAGTACTTC. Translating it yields CASSRTGLTYEQYF.

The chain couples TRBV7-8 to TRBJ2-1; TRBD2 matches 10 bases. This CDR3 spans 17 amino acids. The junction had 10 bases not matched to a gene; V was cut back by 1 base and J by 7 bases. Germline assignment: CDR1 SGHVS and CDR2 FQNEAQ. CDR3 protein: CASSLDAGSGRGNEQFF. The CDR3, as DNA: TGTGCCAGCAGCTTAGATGCCGGGAGCGGGAGGGGAAATGAGCAGTTCTTC.

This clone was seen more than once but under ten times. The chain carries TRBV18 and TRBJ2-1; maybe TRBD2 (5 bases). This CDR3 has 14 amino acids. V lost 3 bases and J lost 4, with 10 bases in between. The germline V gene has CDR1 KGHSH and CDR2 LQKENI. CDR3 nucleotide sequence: TGTGCCAGCTCACCGTCTGGGGAGTACAATGAGCAGTTCTTC. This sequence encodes CASSPSGEYNEQFF.

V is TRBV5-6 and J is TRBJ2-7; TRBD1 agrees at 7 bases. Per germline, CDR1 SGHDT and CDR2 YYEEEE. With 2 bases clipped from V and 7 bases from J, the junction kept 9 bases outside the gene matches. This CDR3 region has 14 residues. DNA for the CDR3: TGTGCCAGCAGCTTCTACGACAGGGAAGGGGAGCAGTACTTC. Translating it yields CASSFYDREGEQYF.

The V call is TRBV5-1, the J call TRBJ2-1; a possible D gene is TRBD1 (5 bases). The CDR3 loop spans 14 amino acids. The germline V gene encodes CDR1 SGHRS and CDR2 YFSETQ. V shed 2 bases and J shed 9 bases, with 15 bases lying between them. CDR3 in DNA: TGCGCCAGCAGCTTTTCAGGGTTTCGTGGTGAGCAGTTCTTC. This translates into CASSFSGFRGEQFF.

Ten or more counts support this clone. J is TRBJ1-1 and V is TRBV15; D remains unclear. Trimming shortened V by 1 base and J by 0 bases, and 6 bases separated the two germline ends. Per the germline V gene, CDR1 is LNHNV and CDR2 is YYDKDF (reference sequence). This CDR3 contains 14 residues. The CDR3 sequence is CATSRALMNTEAFF. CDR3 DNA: TGTGCCACCAGCAGAGCCCTGATGAACACTGAAGCTTTCTTT.

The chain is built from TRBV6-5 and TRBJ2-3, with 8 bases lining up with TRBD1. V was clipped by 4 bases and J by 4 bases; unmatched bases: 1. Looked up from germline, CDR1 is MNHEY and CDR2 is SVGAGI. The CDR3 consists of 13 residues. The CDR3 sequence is CASSLDRADTQYF. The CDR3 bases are TGTGCCAGCAGTTTGGACAGGGCAGATACGCAGTATTTT.

The CDR3 reads CASGNRERYEQYF. The CDR3, as DNA: TGTGCCAGCGGTAACAGGGAGAGGTACGAGCAGTACTTC. The V call is TRBV7-9, the J call TRBJ2-7; a weak D match, TRBD1 (6 bases). Germline CDR1 SEHNR, CDR2 FQNEAQ (reference sequence). The V end was cut by 8 bases, the J end by 4 bases, with 15 bases between. The CDR3 is 13 residues long.

The DNA of the CDR3 is TGTGCCAGTAGTATAGAGGGACAGGGTTACAGGGCCACAGATACGCAGTATTTT. It is translated as CASSIEGQGYRATDTQYF. The V call is TRBV19, the J call TRBJ2-3, with 9 bases identical to TRBD1. The CDR3 spans 18 residues. With V trimmed by 0 bases and J by 2 bases, 9 bases remained unmatched. CDR1 is LNHDA and CDR2 is SQIVND in the germline V gene (reference sequence).

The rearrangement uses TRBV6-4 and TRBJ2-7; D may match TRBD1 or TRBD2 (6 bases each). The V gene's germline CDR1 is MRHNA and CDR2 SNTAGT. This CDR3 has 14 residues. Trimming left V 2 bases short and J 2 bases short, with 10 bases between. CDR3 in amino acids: CASSDPGDTYEQYF. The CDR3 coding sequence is TGTGCCAGCAGTGACCCGGGGGACACCTACGAGCAGTACTTC.

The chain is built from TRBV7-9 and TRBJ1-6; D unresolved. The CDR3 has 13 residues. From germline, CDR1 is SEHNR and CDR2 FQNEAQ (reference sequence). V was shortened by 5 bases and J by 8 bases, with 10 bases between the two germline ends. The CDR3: CASSAQMDSPLHF. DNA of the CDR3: TGTGCCAGCAGCGCCCAAATGGATTCACCCCTCCACTTT.

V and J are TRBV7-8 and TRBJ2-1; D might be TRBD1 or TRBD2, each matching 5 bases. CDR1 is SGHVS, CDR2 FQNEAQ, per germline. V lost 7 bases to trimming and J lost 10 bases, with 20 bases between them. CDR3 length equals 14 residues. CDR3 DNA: TGTGCCAGCATGGCGGGTGGGGGTAATCTCGAGCAGTTCTTC. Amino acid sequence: CASMAGGGNLEQFF.

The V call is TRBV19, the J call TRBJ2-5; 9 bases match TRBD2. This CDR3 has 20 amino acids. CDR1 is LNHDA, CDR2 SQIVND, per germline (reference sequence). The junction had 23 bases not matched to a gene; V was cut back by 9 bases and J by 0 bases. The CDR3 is CASVRLIAGVGASYQETQYF. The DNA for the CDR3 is TGTGCCAGCGTACGACTAATAGCGGGAGTCGGGGCTAGCTACCAAGAGACCCAGTACTTC.

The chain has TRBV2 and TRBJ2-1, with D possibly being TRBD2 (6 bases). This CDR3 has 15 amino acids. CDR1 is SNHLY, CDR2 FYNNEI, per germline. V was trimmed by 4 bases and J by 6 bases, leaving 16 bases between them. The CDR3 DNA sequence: TGTGCCAGCAGTGCTCAGGGACTTGCGAGCAATGAGCAGTTCTTC. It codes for CASSAQGLASNEQFF. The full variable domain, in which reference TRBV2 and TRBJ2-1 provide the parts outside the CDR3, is EPEVTQTPSHQVTQMGQEVILRCVPISNHLYFYWYRQILGQKVEFLVSFYNNEISEKSEIFDDQFSVERPDGSNFTLKIRSTKLEDSAMYFCASSAQGLASNEQFFGPGTRLTVL.

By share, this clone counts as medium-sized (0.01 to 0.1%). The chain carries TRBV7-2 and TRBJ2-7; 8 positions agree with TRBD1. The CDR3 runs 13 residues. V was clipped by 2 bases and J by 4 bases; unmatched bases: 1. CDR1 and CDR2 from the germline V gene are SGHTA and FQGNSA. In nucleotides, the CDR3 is TGTGCCAGCAGCTTACGACAGGGGTACGAGCAGTACTTC. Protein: CASSLRQGYEQYF.

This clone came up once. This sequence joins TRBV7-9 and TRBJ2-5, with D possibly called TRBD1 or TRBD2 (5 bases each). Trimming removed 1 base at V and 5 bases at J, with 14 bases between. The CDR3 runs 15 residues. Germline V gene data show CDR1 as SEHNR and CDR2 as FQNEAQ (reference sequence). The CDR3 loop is CASSLGSTWGETQYF. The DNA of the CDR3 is TGTGCCAGCAGCTTAGGGTCGACTTGGGGGGAGACCCAGTACTTC.

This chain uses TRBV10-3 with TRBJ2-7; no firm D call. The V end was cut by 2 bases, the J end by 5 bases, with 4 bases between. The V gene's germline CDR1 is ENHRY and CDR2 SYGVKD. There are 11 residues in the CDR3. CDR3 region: CAISEGNEQYF. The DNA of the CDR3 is TGTGCCATCAGTGAGGGGAACGAGCAGTACTTC.

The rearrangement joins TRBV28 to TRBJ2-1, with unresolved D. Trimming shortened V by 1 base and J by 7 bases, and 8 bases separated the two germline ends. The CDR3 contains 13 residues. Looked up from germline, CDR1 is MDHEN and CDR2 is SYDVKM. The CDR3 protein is CASSLSDVNEQFF. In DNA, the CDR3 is TGTGCCAGCAGTTTATCGGACGTAAATGAGCAGTTCTTC.

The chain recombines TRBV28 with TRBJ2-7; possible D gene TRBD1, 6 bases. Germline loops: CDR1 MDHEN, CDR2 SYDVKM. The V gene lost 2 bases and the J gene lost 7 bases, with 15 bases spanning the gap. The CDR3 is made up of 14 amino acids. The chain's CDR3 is CASSLPGDPWEQYF. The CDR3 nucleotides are TGTGCCAGCAGTTTACCAGGGGACCCTTGGGAGCAGTACTTC.

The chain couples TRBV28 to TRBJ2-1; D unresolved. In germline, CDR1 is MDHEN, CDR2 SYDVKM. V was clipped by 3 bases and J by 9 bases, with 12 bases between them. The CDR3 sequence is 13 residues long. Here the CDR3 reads CASSLTPRGEQFF. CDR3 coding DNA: TGTGCCAGCAGTTTGACTCCCCGCGGTGAGCAGTTCTTC. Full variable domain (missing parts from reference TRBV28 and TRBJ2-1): DVKVTQSSRYLVKRTGEKVFLECVQDMDHENMFWYRQDPGLGLRLIYFSYDVKMKEKGDIPEGYSVSREKKERFSLILESASTNQTSMYLCASSLTPRGEQFFGPGTRLTVL.

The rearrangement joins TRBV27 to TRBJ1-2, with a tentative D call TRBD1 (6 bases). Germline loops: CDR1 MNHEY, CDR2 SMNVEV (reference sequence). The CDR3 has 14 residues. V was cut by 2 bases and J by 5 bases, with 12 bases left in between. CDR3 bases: TGTGCCAGCAGTTTAATAGGGGGTGGTTATGGCTACACCTTC. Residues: CASSLIGGGYGYTF.

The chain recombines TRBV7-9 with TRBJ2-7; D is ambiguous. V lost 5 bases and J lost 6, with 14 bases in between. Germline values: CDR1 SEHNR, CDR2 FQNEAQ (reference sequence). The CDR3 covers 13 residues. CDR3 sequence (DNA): TGTGCCAGCAGCCCCCGAGGTCCGGGCGAGCAGTACTTC. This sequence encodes CASSPRGPGEQYF.

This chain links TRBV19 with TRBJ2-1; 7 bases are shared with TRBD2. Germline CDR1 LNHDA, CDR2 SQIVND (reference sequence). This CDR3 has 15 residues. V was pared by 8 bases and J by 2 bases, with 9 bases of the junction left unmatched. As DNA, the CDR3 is TGTGCCAGTGGGACCAGCGGGAATACCTACAATGAGCAGTTCTTC. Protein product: CASGTSGNTYNEQFF.

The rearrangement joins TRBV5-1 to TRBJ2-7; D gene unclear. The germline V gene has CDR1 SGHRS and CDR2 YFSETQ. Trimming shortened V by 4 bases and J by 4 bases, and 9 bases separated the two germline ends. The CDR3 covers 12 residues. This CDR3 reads CASSRDWYEQYF. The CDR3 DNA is TGCGCCAGCAGCAGGGATTGGTACGAGCAGTACTTC.

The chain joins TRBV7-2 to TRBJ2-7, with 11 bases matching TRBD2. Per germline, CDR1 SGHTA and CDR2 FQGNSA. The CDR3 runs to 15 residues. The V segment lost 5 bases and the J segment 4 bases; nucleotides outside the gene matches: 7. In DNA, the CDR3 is TGTGCCAGCAGCCCCGTAGCGGGAGGGCAATACGAGCAGTACTTC. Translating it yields CASSPVAGGQYEQYF.

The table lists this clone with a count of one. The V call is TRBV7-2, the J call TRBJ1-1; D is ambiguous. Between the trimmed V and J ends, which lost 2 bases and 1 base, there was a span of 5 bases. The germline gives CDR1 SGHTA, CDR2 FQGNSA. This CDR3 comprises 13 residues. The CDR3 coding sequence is TGTGCCAGCAGCTTAAGGGCGAACACTGAAGCTTTCTTT. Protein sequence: CASSLRANTEAFF.

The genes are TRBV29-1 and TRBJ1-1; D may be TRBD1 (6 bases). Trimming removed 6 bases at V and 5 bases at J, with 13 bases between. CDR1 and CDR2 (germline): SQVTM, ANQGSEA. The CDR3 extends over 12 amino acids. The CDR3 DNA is TGCAGCGTCGGGGGGCGTGGGACTGAAGCTTTCTTT. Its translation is CSVGGRGTEAFF.